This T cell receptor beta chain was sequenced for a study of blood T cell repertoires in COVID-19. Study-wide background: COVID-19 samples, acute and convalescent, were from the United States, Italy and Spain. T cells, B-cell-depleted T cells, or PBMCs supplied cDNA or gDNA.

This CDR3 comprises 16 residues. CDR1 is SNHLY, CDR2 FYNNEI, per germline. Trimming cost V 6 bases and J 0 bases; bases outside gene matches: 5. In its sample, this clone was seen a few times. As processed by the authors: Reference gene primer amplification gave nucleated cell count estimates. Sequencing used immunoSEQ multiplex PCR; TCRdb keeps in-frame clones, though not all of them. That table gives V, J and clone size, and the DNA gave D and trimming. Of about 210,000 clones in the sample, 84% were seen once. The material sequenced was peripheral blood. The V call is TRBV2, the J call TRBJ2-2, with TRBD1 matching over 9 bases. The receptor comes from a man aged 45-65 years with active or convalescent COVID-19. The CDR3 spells CASSDRGFANTGELFF. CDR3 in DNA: TGTGCCAGCAGCGACAGGGGGTTCGCGAACACCGGGGAGCTGTTTTTT.